These 7 T cell receptor beta chains originate from one sample sequenced in a study of radiotherapy plus CTLA-4 blockade in lung cancer. Method: immunoSEQ multiplex PCR; TCRdb's copy keeps in-frame clones and lacks some. The data hold 50,000 to 85,000 clones, with approximately 82% observed a single time. This specimen consisted of peripheral blood, obtained from a patient treated with radiotherapy plus ipilimumab. The source is a human donor with non-small cell lung cancer who had a partial response to radiotherapy plus ipilimumab.

V and J are TRBV11-2 and TRBJ2-7, with D perhaps TRBD2 (6 bases). Germline V gene sequence: CDR1 SGHAT, CDR2 FQNNGV. V was trimmed by 2 bases and J by 1 base, leaving 9 bases between them. The CDR3 is 14 amino acids. CDR3 amino acids: CASSLNSGSYEQYF. CDR3 sequence (DNA): TGTGCCAGCAGCTTAAATAGCGGATCCTACGAGCAGTACTTC.

This chain links TRBV2 with TRBJ2-1; tentative D call: TRBD1 (7 bases). Germline assignment: CDR1 SNHLY and CDR2 FYNNEI. V was cut by 2 bases and J by 2 bases, with 13 bases left in between. The CDR3 extends over 16 amino acids. Here the CDR3 reads CASSERAGQTYNEQFF. Here the CDR3 DNA reads TGTGCCAGCAGTGAAAGGGCGGGACAGACCTACAATGAGCAGTTCTTC.

V usage is TRBV19 and J usage is TRBJ1-1; 9 nucleotides line up with TRBD1. V lost 5 bases, J lost 4 bases, and 5 bases stayed unmatched. This CDR3 has 14 amino acids. Germline assignment: CDR1 LNHDA and CDR2 SQIVND (reference sequence). The CDR3 here is CASSATGGGTEAFF. The DNA for the CDR3 is TGTGCCAGTAGTGCCACAGGGGGCGGCACTGAAGCTTTCTTT.

This clone was observed a few times. The chain couples TRBV14 to TRBJ1-3, with unresolved D. Trimming shortened V by 4 bases and J by 3 bases, and 7 bases separated the two germline ends. Germline CDR1 is SGHDN and CDR2 is FVKESK. CDR3 size: 13 residues. For the CDR3, the DNA is TGTGCCAGCAGCCCAGGCTTTGGAAACACCATATATTTT. Translating it yields CASSPGFGNTIYF.

The chain couples TRBV5-1 to TRBJ2-7; 7 nucleotides agree with TRBD2. Trimming removed 4 bases from V and 0 bases from J; junction bases left unmatched: 13. CDR1 is SGHRS and CDR2 is YFSETQ in the germline V gene. This CDR3 comprises 17 residues. The CDR3 sequence: CASSPHEASGRSYEQYF. CDR3 bases: TGCGCCAGCAGCCCCCATGAGGCTAGCGGTCGCTCCTACGAGCAGTACTTC.

This chain links TRBV6-6 with TRBJ2-1; 7 nucleotides match TRBD2. In germline, CDR1 is MNHNY, CDR2 SVGAGI (reference sequence). Unmatched junction bases numbered 8, after V lost 7 bases and J lost 8 bases. This CDR3 has 13 residues. The CDR3 sequence: CASTHGGSYEQFF. The CDR3 coding sequence is TGTGCCAGCACCCATGGCGGGAGCTATGAGCAGTTCTTC.

The chain joins TRBV11-3 to TRBJ2-3; 7 nucleotides align to TRBD2. Germline V lookup: CDR1 SGHNT, CDR2 YENEEA. V was pared by 1 base and J by 2 bases, with 3 bases of the junction left unmatched. The CDR3 covers 15 residues. CDR3 region: CASSLAGGSTDTQYF. Written as DNA, the CDR3 is TGTGCCAGCAGCTTAGCGGGGGGTTCCACAGATACGCAGTATTTT.